The next 15 T cell receptor beta chains were all read from a single sample in a study of blood T cells in healthy people across ages (dated by TCRdb to about 2015). The library came from 5' RACE. Instrument on record: Illumina HiSeq 2500. A second roughly 6 to 12 cycle PCR used a sample-barcoded 5' primer and a J-beta primer mix. TCRdb reprocessing: public reads trimmed at Q25 with fastp, clones called with MiXCR, in-frame beta chains kept. Records with the same CDR3 protein are collapsed into one entry carrying the most frequent genes and DNA. Within this sample are about 640,000 distinct CDR3 sequences, with around 38% of them counted one time only. 25% to 35% of the sample belongs to the ten largest clones. Sequencing was done on a sample of blood. These receptors were obtained from a man aged 80 or over in good health.

The J gene is TRBJ2-1, the V gene TRBV6-1; D unclear. Germline values: CDR1 MNHNS, CDR2 SASEGT. Trimming shortened V by 6 bases and J by 5 bases, and 14 bases separated the two germline ends. The CDR3 covers 14 residues. The CDR3 is CASRSYTGHNEQFF. The CDR3 DNA is TGTGCCAGCAGGTCCTATACCGGGCACAATGAGCAGTTCTTC.

Remarks on this clonotype: A junction boundary mismatches the germline segment, possibly from a read error. The V call is TRBV27, the J call TRBJ1-6, with D unresolved. The V gene's germline CDR1 is MNHEY and CDR2 SMNVEV (reference sequence). The CDR3 has 15 residues. The CDR3 DNA reads as TGTGCCAGCAGTTTAGTCCATTCGGATAATTCACTCCTCCACTTT. It translates to CASSLVHSDNSLLHF.

This chain links TRBV10-3 with TRBJ1-3, with no clear D. The CDR3 sequence is 15 residues long. The V gene lost 2 bases and the J gene lost 3 bases, with 11 bases spanning the gap. Germline V gene sequence: CDR1 ENHRY, CDR2 SYGVKD. CDR3 region: CAISEVMTLGNTIYF. The CDR3, as DNA: TGTGCCATCAGTGAGGTTATGACACTTGGAAACACCATATATTTT.

J is TRBJ2-4 and V is TRBV20-1, with D unresolved. CDR3 length: 14 amino acids. V lost 2 bases, J lost 1 base, and 9 bases lay in between. Germline loops: CDR1 DFQATT, CDR2 SNEGSKA (reference sequence). In DNA, the CDR3 is TGCAGTGCTAGAAGTCAACGGGCCAAAAACATTCAGTACTTC. Translation: CSARSQRAKNIQYF.

Only a few counts were recorded for this clonotype. The genes are TRBV11-2 and TRBJ2-1; D is unresolved. Germline loops: CDR1 SGHAT, CDR2 FQNNGV. CDR3 size: 18 residues. The V end lost 5 bases, the J end lost 8 bases, and 28 bases lay between the germline ends. For the CDR3, the DNA is TGTGCCAGCAGCCCACCCCACCGCCGGAAGACATTCAAGGATGAGCAGTTCTTC. This gives the protein CASSPPHRRKTFKDEQFF. The whole variable domain, remainder taken from reference TRBV11-2 and TRBJ2-1, is EAGVAQSPRYKIIEKRQSVAFWCNPISGHATLYWYQQILGQGPKLLIQFQNNGVVDDSQLPKDRFSAERLKGVDSTLKIQPAKLEDSAVYLCASSPPHRRKTFKDEQFFGPGTRLTVL.

This clonotype was observed once. A clone one base away is much larger, so this may be a read error. The chain employs TRBV29-1 and TRBJ2-4; the match to TRBD1 covers 8 bases. CDR1 is SQVTM, CDR2 ANQGSEA, per germline. The CDR3 is made up of 13 amino acids. The CDR3 bases are TGCGGCGTTGGACAGGGTGGCAAAAACATTCAGTACTTC. Translating it yields CGVGQGGKNIQYF.

A note on this clonotype: It may be a read error: a sequence one base away is much more abundant. This chain links TRBV29-1 with TRBJ1-2; 8 bases agree with TRBD1. The germline V gene has CDR1 SQVTM and CDR2 ANQGSEA. The CDR3 has 13 residues. The CDR3: CCVGGQAAYGYTF. Written as DNA, the CDR3 is TGCTGCGTTGGGGGACAGGCAGCCTATGGCTACACCTTC.

The table lists this clonotype with a count of one. The chain recombines TRBV14 with TRBJ1-2; D may be TRBD1 (6 bases). Germline lookup yields CDR1 SGHDN and CDR2 FVKESK. V lost 2 bases and J lost 6, with 13 bases in between. CDR3 length: 14 residues. In nucleotides, the CDR3 is TGTGCCAGCAGCCAAAGGGCCGGGGGCCATGGCTACACCTTC. It codes for CASSQRAGGHGYTF.

This clonotype has only one observation. A read error is possible here, since a much larger clone lies one base away. This chain joins TRBV3-1 and TRBJ2-5; 7 nucleotides align to TRBD2. Germline CDR1 is LGHDT and CDR2 is YNNKEL (reference sequence). The CDR3 spans 11 residues. As DNA, the CDR3 is TGTGCCGGCAGCCTAGCGGCTCAGCAGTACTTC. It encodes CAGSLAAQQYF.

The V gene is TRBV11-2, the J gene TRBJ1-2, with a weak D call TRBD1 (6 bases). V lost 3 bases, J lost 4 bases, and 12 bases lay in between. The CDR3 is 14 amino acids. CDR1 and CDR2 from the germline V gene are SGHAT and FQNNGV. CDR3 bases: TGTGCCAGCAGCTTGGTGACAGGTAGCTATGGCTACACCTTC. Protein: CASSLVTGSYGYTF.

This clonotype was detected only once. This may arise from a read error, as a much more abundant clone is one base away. V is TRBV5-5 and J is TRBJ1-2; D is unresolved. The germline V gene encodes CDR1 SGHKS and CDR2 YYEKEE (reference sequence). This CDR3 has 13 residues. V lost 9 bases, J lost 0 bases, and 12 bases lay in between. CDR3 nucleotide sequence: TGTGCCATCATGGGAGAGACTAACTATGGCTACACCTTC. Amino acid sequence: CAIMGETNYGYTF.

This clonotype was recorded many times. J is TRBJ2-1 and V is TRBV6-5, with 7 bases that match TRBD1. This CDR3 is 15 amino acids long. Trimming took 3 bases from V and 2 from J; bases not matched to a gene: 4. Germline V CDR1 and CDR2: MNHEY, SVGAGI. CDR3 bases: TGTGCCAGCAGTTATTCAGGGACAGCCTACAATGAGCAGTTCTTC. It translates to CASSYSGTAYNEQFF.

This chain links TRBV7-2 with TRBJ1-6, with D possibly being TRBD1 (5 bases). The CDR3 loop spans 16 amino acids. Germline CDR1 is SGHTA and CDR2 is FQGNSA. Trimming left V 2 bases short and J 6 bases short, with 14 bases between. DNA of the CDR3: TGTGCCAGCAGCTTACAGGCAGCCGGGGGTAATTCACCCCTCCACTTT. This translates into CASSLQAAGGNSPLHF.

This clonotype was counted only a few times. This CDR3 reads CASSYRTSGSAYEQYF. For the CDR3, the DNA is TGTGCCAGCAGCTACCGGACTAGCGGGAGCGCCTACGAGCAGTACTTC. The chain couples TRBV3-1 to TRBJ2-7, with 13 nucleotides matching TRBD2. The CDR3 has 16 residues. V gave up 5 bases and J gave up 2 bases; unmatched junction bases: 6. CDR1 is LGHDT and CDR2 is YNNKEL in the germline V gene (reference sequence).

With respect to this clonotype: Just one base apart from a much larger clone, this may be a read error. The V and J genes are TRBV19 and TRBJ2-7; 8 bases are a match to TRBD2. TRBJ2-5 explains the end of the DNA better; the J call may be wrong. CDR1 is LNHDA and CDR2 is SQIVND in the germline V gene (reference sequence). The CDR3 has 15 amino acids. CDR3 DNA: TGTGCCAGTAGTATAGATAGGACTAGCCCGGAGACCCAGTACTTC. Translation: CASSIDRTSPETQYF.